Described below is a single T cell receptor (beta chain) sequence and its context. Its antigen is not identified. Relying on iRepertoire HTBI primers and Arm-PCR of CDR3 regions, the team built TCR beta libraries. TCRdb called the multiplex PCR reads again in MiXCR, with one record for every CDR3 protein. Of some 430,000 distinct CDR3 sequences in the sample, approximately 21% were seen once. Time point described: persistent/refractory GD, antithyroid drugs over 5 years with positive TRAb. The TCR library was prepared using RNA isolated from PBMCs. The sample comes from a study of regulatory T cells in long-lasting Graves disease. About the research overall: Over-5-year antithyroid drug use with positive TSH receptor antibodies defined persistent Graves' disease in the study. General study results and limits: Persistent-disease Graves' patients showed less TCR diversity than new cases.

The germline CDR1 and CDR2 sequences are KGHDR and SFDVKD. The CDR3 consists of 16 residues. The V gene lost 3 bases and the J gene lost 1 base, with 11 bases spanning the gap. This chain connects TRBV24-1 to TRBJ2-2; D is tentatively TRBD1 or TRBD2 (5 bases each). The sequence derives from a female donor with Graves disease. The material was peripheral blood mononuclear cells (PBMCs), obtained when the disease was refractory, from a patient treated with antithyroid drugs. The DNA of the CDR3 is TGTGCCACCAGTGATCCGGGACCGCTGAACACCGGGGAGCTGTTTTTT. This sequence encodes CATSDPGPLNTGELFF.